This T cell receptor beta chain was captured in a study of Graves' ophthalmopathy and Graves' hyperthyroidism. Germline V gene lookup returns CDR1 DFQATT and CDR2 SNEGSKA (reference sequence). The CDR3 length is 13 residues. Trimming removed 6 bases from V and 4 bases from J; junction bases left unmatched: 2. Beta-chain TCR CDR3 regions were amplified from RNA transcripts. After a first-round RT-PCR with HTBI primers, a second-round multiplex PCR was run. Each CDR3 protein gets one entry after TCRdb re-called the multiplex PCR reads with MiXCR. The sample lists 45,000 to 60,000 distinct CDR3 sequences, roughly half seen once, with roughly 5% in the top ten. Study-wide results and limits: Blood also contained most of the expanded thyroid clonotypes above 0.001 frequency. Stable hyperthyroidism and ophthalmopathy were told apart by a 13-signature model, which achieved almost 90% sensitivity and around 77% specificity.

About this clonotype itself: The antigen remains undetermined.

The sample consisted of peripheral blood. This chain links TRBV20-1 with TRBJ2-7; 14 positions agree with TRBD2. The clonotype was recovered from an adult woman with Graves' ophthalmopathy. For the CDR3, the DNA is TGCAGTGCAGGGACTAGCGGGAGTTACGAGCAGTACTTC. This gives the protein CSAGTSGSYEQYF.